This entry describes one T cell receptor beta chain. The target antigen is unknown. The data derive from a study of cytomegalovirus exposure and HLA in healthy donors. Study-level information: Genotyping showed approximately 81% of approximately 430 donors falling in the Caucasian-associated ancestry cluster.

Overall study findings and caveats: CMV serostatus was the sole immune exposure data available. Among TCR beta chains, those listed as cytomegalovirus-associated numbered over 150.

With 60 Vbeta and 13 Jbeta primers, the PCR was carried out. Assay: immunoSEQ multiplex PCR; the TCRdb copy retains only in-frame clones and omits some. Found here are some 120,000 clones, about 68% of them singletons; the top ten hold roughly 10%. This cohort consisted of healthy bone marrow donors. Sequencing was performed on PBMCs. The sequence came from a middle-aged woman in good health and CMV-seropositive.

The CDR3 protein is CASSSMNEQFF. The CDR3 bases are TGTGCCAGCAGCTCTATGAATGAGCAGTTCTTC. The chain joins TRBV5-5 to TRBJ2-1; no clear D gene. This CDR3 is 11 amino acids long. Trimming left V 3 bases short and J 7 bases short, with 5 bases between. The germline CDR1 and CDR2 sequences are SGHKS and YYEKEE (reference sequence). The full variable domain, in which reference TRBV5-5 and TRBJ2-1 provide the parts outside the CDR3, is DAGVTQSPTHLIKTRGQQVTLRCSPISGHKSVSWYQQVLGQGPQFIFQYYEKEERGRGNFPDRFSARQFPNYSSELNVNALLLGDSALYLCASSSMNEQFFGPGTRLTVL.